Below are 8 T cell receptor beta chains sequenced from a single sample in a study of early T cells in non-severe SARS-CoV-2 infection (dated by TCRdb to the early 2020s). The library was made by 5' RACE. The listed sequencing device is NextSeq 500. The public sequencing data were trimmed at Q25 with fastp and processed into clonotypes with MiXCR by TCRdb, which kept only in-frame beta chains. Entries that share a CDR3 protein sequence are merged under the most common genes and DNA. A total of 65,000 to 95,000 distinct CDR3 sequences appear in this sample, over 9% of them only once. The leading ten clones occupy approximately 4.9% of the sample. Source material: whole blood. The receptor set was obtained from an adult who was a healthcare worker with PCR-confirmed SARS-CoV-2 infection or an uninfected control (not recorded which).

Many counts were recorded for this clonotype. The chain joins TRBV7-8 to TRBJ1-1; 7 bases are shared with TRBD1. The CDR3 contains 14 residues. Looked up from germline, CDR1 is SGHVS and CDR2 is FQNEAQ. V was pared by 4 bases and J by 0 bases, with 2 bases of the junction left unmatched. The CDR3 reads CASSSDRMNTEAFF. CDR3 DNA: TGTGCCAGCAGCTCGGACAGGATGAACACTGAAGCTTTCTTT. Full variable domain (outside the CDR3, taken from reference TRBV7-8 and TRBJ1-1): GAGVSQSPRYKVAKRGQDVALRCDPISGHVSLFWYQQALGQGPEFLTYFQNEAQLDKSGLPSDRFFAERPEGSVSTLKIQRTQQEDSAVYLCASSSDRMNTEAFFGQGTRLTVV.

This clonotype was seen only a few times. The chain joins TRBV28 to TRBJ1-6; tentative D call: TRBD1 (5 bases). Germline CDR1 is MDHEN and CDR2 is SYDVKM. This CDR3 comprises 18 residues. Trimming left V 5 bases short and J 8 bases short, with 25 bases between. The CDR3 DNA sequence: TGTGCCAGCAGTCCGGGGACCAGTCTTCTGATTTTGTATTCACCCCTCCACTTT. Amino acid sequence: CASSPGTSLLILYSPLHF.

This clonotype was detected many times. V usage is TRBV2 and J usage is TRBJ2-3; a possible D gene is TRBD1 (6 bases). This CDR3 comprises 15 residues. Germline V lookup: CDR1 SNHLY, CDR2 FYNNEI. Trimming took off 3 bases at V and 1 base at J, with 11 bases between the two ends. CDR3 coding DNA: TGTGCCAGCAGTGATCCGAAGGGGGGCACAGATACGCAGTATTTT. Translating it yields CASSDPKGGTDTQYF.

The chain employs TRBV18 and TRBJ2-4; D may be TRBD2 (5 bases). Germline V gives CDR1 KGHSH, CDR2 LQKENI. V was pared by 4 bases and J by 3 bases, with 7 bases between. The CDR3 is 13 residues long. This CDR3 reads CASSHGGKNIQYF. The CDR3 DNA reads TGTGCCAGCTCACATGGAGGCAAAAACATTCAGTACTTC.

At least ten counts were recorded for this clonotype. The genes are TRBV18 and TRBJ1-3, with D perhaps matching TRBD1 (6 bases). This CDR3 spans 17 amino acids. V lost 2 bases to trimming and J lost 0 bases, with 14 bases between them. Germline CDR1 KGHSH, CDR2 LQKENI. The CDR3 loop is CASSPIGTPYSGNTIYF. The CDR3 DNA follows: TGTGCCAGCTCACCAATCGGGACACCTTACTCTGGAAACACCATATATTTT.

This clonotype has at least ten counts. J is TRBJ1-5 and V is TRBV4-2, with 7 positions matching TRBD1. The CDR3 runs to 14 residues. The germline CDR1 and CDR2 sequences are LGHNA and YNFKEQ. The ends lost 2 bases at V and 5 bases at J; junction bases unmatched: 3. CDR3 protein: CASSQFTGDQPQHF. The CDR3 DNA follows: TGTGCCAGCAGCCAATTCACAGGGGATCAGCCCCAGCATTTT.

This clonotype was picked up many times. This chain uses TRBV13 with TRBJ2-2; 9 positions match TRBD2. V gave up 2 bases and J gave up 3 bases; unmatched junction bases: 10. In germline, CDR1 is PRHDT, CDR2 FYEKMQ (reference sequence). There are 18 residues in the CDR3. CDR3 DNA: TGTGCCAGCAGCTTATCCAATGTGGCGGGAGGGGACACCGGGGAGCTGTTTTTT. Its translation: CASSLSNVAGGDTGELFF.

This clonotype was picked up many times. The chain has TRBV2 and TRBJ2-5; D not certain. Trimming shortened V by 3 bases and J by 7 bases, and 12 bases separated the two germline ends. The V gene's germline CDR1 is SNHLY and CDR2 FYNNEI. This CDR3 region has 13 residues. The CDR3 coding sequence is TGTGCCAGCAGTGAGGTCCCCATCGGGACCCAGTACTTC. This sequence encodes CASSEVPIGTQYF.